Sequencing of this T cell receptor beta chain was carried out in a study of T cell responses to AZD1222 COVID-19 vaccine. Points from the study as a whole: Elevations in Spike-specific TCR breadth and depth followed administration of two AZD1222 doses. Reports indicate that nearly half of spike-specific TCRs are directed at unmutated variant regions. Mostly white British, mostly female donors; authors suggested clonal diversity may be underestimated.

The CDR3 is 15 residues long. CDR1 is LGHDT and CDR2 is YNNKEL in the germline V gene (reference sequence). V lost 4 bases and J lost 0, with 12 bases in between. The assay was immunoSEQ multiplex PCR, and TCRdb's table has in-frame clones only and misses some. Among about 84,000 clones listed, 85% to 90% were seen once. With regard to this clone: What it binds is not known.

The chain carries TRBV3-1 (or the pseudogene TRBV3-2) and TRBJ1-1, with D possibly TRBD1 on 6 matching bases. The sequenced sample was peripheral blood, obtained 28 days after the second AZD1222 dose. The clonotype comes from an adult who received the AZD1222 COVID-19 vaccine. In DNA form, the CDR3 reads TGTGCCAGCAGCCTCCAACGGACAGTGAACACTGAAGCTTTCTTT. As protein: CASSLQRTVNTEAFF.